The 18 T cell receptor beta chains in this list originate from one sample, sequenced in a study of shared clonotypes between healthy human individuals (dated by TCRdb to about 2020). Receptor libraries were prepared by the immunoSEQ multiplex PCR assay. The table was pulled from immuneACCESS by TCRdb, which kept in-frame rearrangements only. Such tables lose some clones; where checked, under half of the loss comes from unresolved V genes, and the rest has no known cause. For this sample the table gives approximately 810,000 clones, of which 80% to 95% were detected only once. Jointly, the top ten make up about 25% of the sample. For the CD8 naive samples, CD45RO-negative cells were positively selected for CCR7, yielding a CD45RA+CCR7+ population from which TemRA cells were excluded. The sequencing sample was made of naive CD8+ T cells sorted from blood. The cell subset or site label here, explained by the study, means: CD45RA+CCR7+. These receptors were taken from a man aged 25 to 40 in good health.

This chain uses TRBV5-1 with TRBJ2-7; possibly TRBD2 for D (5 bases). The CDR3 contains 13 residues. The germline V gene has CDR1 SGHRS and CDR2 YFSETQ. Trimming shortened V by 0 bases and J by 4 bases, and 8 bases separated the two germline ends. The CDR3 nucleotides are TGCGCCAGCAGCTTGGGCAGCGGATACGAGCAGTACTTC. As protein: CASSLGSGYEQYF.

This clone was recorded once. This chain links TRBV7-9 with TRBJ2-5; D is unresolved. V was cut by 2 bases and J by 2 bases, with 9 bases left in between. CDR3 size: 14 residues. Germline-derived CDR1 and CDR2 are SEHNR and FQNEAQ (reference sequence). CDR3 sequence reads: CASSLRQQQETQYF. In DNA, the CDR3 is TGTGCCAGCAGCTTACGGCAGCAACAAGAGACCCAGTACTTC. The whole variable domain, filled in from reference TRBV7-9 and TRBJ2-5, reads DTGVSQNPRHKITKRGQNVTFRCDPISEHNRLYWYRQTLGQGPEFLTYFQNEAQLEKSRLLSDRFSAERPKGSFSTLEIQRTEQGDSAMYLCASSLRQQQETQYFGPGTRLLVL.

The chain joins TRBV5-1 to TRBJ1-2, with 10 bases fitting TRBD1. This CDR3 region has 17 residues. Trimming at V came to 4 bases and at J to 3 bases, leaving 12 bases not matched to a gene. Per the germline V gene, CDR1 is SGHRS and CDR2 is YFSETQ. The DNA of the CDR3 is TGCGCCAGCAGCCTGTCCGGGACAGGGGCCCCCTACTATGGCTACACCTTC. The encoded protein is CASSLSGTGAPYYGYTF.

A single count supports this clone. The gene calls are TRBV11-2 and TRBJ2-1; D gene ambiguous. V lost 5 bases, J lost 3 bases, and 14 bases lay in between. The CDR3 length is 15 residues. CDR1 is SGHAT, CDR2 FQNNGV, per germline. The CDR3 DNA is TGTGCCAGCAGCGTCGACATGCGCGGCTACAATGAGCAGTTCTTC. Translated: CASSVDMRGYNEQFF.

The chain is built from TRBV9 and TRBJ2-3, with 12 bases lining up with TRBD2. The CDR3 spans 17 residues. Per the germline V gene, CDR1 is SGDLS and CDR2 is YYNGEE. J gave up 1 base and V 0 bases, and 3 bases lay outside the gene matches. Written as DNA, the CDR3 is TGTGCCAGCAGCGTAGGGACTAGCGGGATTGGCACAGATACGCAGTATTTT. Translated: CASSVGTSGIGTDTQYF.

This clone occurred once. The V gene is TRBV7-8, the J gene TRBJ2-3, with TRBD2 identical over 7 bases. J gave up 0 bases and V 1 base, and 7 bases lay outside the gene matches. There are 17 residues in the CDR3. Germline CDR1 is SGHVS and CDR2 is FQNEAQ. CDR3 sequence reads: CASSLGGLRASTDTQYF. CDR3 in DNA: TGTGCCAGCAGCTTAGGGGGACTACGAGCAAGCACAGATACGCAGTATTTT.

The CDR3 spells CAWSAKQVPDETQYF. As DNA, the CDR3 is TGTGCCTGGAGTGCGAAACAGGTACCGGACGAGACCCAGTACTTC. The chain has TRBV30 and TRBJ2-5, with a weak D call TRBD1 (5 bases). CDR1 is GTSNPN and CDR2 is SVGIG in the germline V gene (reference sequence). V was trimmed by 1 base and J by 5 bases, leaving 17 bases between them. The CDR3 is 15 residues long.

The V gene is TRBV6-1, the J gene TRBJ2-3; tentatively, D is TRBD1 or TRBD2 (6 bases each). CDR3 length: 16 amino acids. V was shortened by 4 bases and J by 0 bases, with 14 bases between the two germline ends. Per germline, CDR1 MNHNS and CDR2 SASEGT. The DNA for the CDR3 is TGTGCCAGCAGTGGGGGGGCATTCTCTAGCACAGATACGCAGTATTTT. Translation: CASSGGAFSSTDTQYF.

CDR3 DNA: TGTGCCAGCAGCCAACTTACAGGGGCGTACAATGAGCAGTTCTTC. This gives the protein CASSQLTGAYNEQFF. The chain joins TRBV9 to TRBJ2-1; 7 nucleotides match TRBD1. This CDR3 spans 15 amino acids. V gave up 4 bases and J gave up 4 bases; unmatched junction bases: 8. Germline CDR1 SGDLS, CDR2 YYNGEE.

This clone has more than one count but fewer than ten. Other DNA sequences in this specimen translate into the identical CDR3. CDR3 in amino acids: CASSVDPSVTDTQYF. The CDR3, as DNA: TGTGCCAGCAGCGTAGATCCTAGCGTCACAGATACGCAGTATTTT. V gene TRBV9 combines with J gene TRBJ2-3, with D possibly TRBD2 on 6 matching bases. Germline V gene lookup returns CDR1 SGDLS and CDR2 YYNGEE. V dropped 0 bases and J dropped 2 bases, with 10 bases sitting between them. The CDR3 contains 15 residues.

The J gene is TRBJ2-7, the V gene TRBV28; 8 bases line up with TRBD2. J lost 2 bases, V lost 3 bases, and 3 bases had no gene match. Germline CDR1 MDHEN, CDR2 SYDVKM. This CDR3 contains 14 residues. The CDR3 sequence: CASSFSGSPYEQYF. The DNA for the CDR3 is TGTGCCAGCAGTTTCAGCGGGAGCCCCTACGAGCAGTACTTC.

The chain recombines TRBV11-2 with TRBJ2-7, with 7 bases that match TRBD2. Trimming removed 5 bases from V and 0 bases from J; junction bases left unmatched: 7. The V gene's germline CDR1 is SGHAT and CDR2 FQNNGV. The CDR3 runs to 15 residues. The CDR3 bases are TGTGCCAGCAGCCTGACGGGGGGAAGCTCCTACGAGCAGTACTTC. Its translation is CASSLTGGSSYEQYF.

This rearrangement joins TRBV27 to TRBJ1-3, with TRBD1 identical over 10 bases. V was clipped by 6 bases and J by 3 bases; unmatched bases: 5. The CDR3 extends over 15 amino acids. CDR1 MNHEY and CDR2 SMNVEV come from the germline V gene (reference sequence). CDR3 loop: CASSEGTGVGNTIYF. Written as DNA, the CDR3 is TGTGCCAGCAGCGAGGGGACAGGGGTTGGAAACACCATATATTTT.

The CDR3 bases are TGTGCCAGCAGTTTGTCACACAGGGCCGCGAACACCGGGGAGCTGTTTTTT. Amino acid sequence: CASSLSHRAANTGELFF. The chain couples TRBV27 to TRBJ2-2, with a possible D match to TRBD1 (6 bases). The CDR3 sequence is 17 residues long. CDR1 is MNHEY, CDR2 SMNVEV, per germline (reference sequence). V gave up 3 bases and J gave up 0 bases, with 14 bases separating them.

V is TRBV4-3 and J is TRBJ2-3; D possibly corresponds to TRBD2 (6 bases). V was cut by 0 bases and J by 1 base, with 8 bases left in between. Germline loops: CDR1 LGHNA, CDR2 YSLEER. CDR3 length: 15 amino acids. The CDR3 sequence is CASSQDGRGTDTQYF. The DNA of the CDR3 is TGCGCCAGCAGCCAAGACGGGAGAGGCACAGATACGCAGTATTTT.

The CDR3 spells CASSPPASGSYNEQFF. As DNA, the CDR3 is TGTGCCAGCAGCCCGCCCGCTAGCGGCTCTTACAATGAGCAGTTCTTC. V usage is TRBV5-5 and J usage is TRBJ2-1; 7 nucleotides agree with TRBD2. The CDR3 contains 16 residues. Germline values: CDR1 SGHKS, CDR2 YYEKEE (reference sequence). V trimming: 4 bases; J trimming: 4 bases; junction bases outside the gene matches: 11.

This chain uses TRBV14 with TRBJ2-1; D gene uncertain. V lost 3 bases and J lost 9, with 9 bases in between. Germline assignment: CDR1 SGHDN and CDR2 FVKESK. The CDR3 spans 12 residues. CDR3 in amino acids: CASSQGFGEQFF. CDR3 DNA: TGTGCCAGCAGCCAGGGGTTCGGTGAGCAGTTCTTC.

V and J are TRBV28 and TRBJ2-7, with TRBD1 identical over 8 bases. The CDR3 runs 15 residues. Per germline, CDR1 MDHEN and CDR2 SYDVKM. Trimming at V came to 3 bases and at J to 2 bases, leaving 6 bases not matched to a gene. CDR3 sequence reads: CASSFRRQGPYEQYF. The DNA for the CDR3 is TGTGCCAGCAGTTTCCGCCGACAGGGGCCCTACGAGCAGTACTTC. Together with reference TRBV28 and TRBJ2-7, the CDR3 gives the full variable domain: DVKVTQSSRYLVKRTGEKVFLECVQDMDHENMFWYRQDPGLGLRLIYFSYDVKMKEKGDIPEGYSVSREKKERFSLILESASTNQTSMYLCASSFRRQGPYEQYFGPGTRLTVT.